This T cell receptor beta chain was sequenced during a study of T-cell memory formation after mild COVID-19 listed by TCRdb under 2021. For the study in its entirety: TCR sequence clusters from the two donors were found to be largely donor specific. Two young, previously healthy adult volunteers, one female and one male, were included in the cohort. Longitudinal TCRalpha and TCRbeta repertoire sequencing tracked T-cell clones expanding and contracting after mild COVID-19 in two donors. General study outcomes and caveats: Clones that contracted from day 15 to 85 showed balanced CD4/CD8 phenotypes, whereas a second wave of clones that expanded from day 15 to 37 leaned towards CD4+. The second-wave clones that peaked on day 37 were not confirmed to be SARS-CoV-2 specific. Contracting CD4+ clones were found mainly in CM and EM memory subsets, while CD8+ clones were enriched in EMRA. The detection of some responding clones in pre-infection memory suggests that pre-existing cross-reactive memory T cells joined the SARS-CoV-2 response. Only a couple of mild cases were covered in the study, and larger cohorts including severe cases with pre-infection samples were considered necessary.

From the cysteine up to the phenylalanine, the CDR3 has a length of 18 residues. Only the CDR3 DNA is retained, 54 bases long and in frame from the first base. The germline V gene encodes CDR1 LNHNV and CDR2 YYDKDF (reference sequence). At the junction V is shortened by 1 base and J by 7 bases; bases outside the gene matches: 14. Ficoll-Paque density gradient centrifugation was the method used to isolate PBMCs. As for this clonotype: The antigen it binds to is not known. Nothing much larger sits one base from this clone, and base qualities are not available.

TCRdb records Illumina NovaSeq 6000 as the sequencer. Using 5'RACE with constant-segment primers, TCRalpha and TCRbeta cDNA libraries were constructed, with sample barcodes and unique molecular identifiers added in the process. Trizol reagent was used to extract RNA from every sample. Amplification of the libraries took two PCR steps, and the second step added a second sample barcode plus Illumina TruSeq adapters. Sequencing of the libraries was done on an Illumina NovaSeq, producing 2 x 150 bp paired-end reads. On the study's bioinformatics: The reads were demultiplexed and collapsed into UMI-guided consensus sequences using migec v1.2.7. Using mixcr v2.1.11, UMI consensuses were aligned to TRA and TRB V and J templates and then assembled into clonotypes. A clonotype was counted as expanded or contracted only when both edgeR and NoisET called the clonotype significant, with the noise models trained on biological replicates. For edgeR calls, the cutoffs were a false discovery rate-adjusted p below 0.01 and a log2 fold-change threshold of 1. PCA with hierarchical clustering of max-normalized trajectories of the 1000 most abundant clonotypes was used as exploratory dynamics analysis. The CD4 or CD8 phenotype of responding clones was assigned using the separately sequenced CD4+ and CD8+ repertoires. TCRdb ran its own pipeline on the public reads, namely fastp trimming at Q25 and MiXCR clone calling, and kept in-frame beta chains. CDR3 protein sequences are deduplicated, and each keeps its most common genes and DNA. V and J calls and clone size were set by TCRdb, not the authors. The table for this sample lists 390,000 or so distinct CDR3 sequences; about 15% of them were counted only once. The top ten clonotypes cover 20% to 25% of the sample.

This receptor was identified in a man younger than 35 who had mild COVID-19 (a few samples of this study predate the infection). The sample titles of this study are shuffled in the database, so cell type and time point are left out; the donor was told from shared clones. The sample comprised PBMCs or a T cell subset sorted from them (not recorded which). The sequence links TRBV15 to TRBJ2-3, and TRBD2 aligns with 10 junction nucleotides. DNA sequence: TGTGCCACCAGCAGAGTGGGGGGAGCGGGGGGGACAATATATACGCAGTATTTT. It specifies CATSRVGGAGGTIYTQYF.